This is a list of T cell receptor beta chains from one sample in a study of cytomegalovirus exposure and HLA in healthy donors. The repertoire was sequenced with immunoSEQ multiplex PCR; TCRdb's copy has only in-frame clones and lacks some. The sample has 75,000 to 80,000 clones, about 75% seen once. Material for sequencing was PBMCs. The receptor set was obtained from a man aged 55 to 70 in good health and CMV-seropositive. CDR3s leave out the opening cysteine and the closing phenylalanine or tryptophan. The order of the fields is J gene, V gene, CDR3 protein.

J gene: TRBJ1-1; V gene: TRBV7-6; CDR3 protein: ASSLGPGVLTDTEAF
J gene: TRBJ2-5; V gene: TRBV7-2; CDR3 protein: ASSLGLQGGVQETQY
J gene: TRBJ2-1; V gene: TRBV7-2; CDR3 protein: ASSLIGDGFYNEQF
J gene: TRBJ2-7; V gene: TRBV2; CDR3 protein: ASSRGYEQY
J gene: TRBJ1-1; V gene: TRBV15; CDR3 protein: ATSYPDRENTEAF
J gene: TRBJ2-1; V gene: TRBV6-5; CDR3 protein: ASRASGGYNEQF
J gene: TRBJ1-2; V gene: TRBV28; CDR3 protein: ASNAPSYGYT
J gene: TRBJ1-1; V gene: TRBV7-9; CDR3 protein: ASSFLTGTGGHAF
J gene: TRBJ1-2; V gene: TRBV29-1; CDR3 protein: SVSLLLGGYT
J gene: TRBJ2-7; V gene: TRBV10-3; CDR3 protein: AISESIGSLYEQY
J gene: TRBJ2-7; V gene: TRBV11-2; CDR3 protein: ASSLVRGETYEQY
J gene: TRBJ1-1; V gene: TRBV28; CDR3 protein: ASSPHGTANTEAF
J gene: TRBJ2-7; V gene: TRBV11-2; CDR3 protein: ASSLVEGYEQY
J gene: TRBJ1-2; V gene: TRBV30; CDR3 protein: AWSPRGALGYT
J gene: TRBJ2-1; V gene: TRBV7-9; CDR3 protein: ASSPRRNEQF
J gene: TRBJ2-3; V gene: TRBV7-3; CDR3 protein: ASSSLGGDSDTQY
J gene: TRBJ1-5; V gene: TRBV4-1; CDR3 protein: ASSLPGQGNQPQH
J gene: TRBJ2-5; V gene: TRBV7-3; CDR3 protein: ASSLQFQETQY
J gene: TRBJ2-2; V gene: TRBV11-1; CDR3 protein: ASSLHTGLGTGELF
J gene: TRBJ2-1; V gene: TRBV18; CDR3 protein: ASSQLDYEQF
J gene: TRBJ1-1; V gene: TRBV5-5; CDR3 protein: ASSLLAVNTEAF
J gene: TRBJ1-5; V gene: TRBV6-5; CDR3 protein: ASSPLTGNNQPQH
J gene: TRBJ2-3; V gene: TRBV5-1; CDR3 protein: ASSLAGGSLGDTQY
J gene: TRBJ1-2; V gene: TRBV7-2; CDR3 protein: ASSLGQGEGYT
J gene: TRBJ2-1; V gene: TRBV7-9; CDR3 protein: ASRGLAGYNEQF
J gene: TRBJ2-2; V gene: TRBV28; CDR3 protein: ASSPPRGAGELF
J gene: TRBJ2-3; V gene: TRBV5-6; CDR3 protein: ASRLAGGLFTDTQY
J gene: TRBJ2-7; V gene: TRBV6-5; CDR3 protein: ASSYRKGAYEQY
J gene: TRBJ2-3; V gene: TRBV7-9; CDR3 protein: ASSPTGLGDTQY
J gene: TRBJ1-2; V gene: TRBV19; CDR3 protein: ASFSQSGTAVSNYGYT
J gene: TRBJ1-1; V gene: TRBV7-8; CDR3 protein: ASSLFFSGGTEAF
J gene: TRBJ2-5; V gene: TRBV27; CDR3 protein: ASSFRGTKETQY
J gene: TRBJ2-7; V gene: TRBV27; CDR3 protein: ASSWDFSYEQY
J gene: TRBJ2-7; V gene: TRBV28; CDR3 protein: ASSLGGYEQY
J gene: TRBJ2-1; V gene: TRBV4-3; CDR3 protein: ASSQDERGGGNEQF
J gene: TRBJ1-2; V gene: TRBV4-3; CDR3 protein: ASSQTATGTDYGYT